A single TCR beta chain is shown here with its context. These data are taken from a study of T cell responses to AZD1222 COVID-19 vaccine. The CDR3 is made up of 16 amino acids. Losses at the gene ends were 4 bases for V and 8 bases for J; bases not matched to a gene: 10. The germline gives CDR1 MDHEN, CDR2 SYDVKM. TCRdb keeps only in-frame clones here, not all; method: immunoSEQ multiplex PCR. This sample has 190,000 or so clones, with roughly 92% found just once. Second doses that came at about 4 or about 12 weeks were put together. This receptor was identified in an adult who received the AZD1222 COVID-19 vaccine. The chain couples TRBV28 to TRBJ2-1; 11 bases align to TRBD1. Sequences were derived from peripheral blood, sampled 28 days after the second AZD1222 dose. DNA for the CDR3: TGTGCCAGCAGTTCCCCACCGGGACAGGGGGACGATGAGCAGTTCTTC. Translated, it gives CASSSPPGQGDDEQFF.